The 21 T cell receptor beta chains below all came from one sample that was sequenced in a study of identical twins. One entry per CDR3 protein, called by TCRdb with MiXCR from the 5' RACE reads. This sample has a few hundred thousand distinct CDR3 sequences, with roughly 9.7% found just once. The same data also contributed to another study, on yellow fever vaccine responses in identical twins.

The sequencing sample was made of CD8+ T cells sorted from blood. Receptors originate from a woman aged 18-29 years in good health.

This clonotype was counted at least ten times. The chain is built from TRBV14 and TRBJ2-2; no clear D. The length of the CDR3 is 16 residues. The V end was cut by 0 bases, the J end by 3 bases, with 11 bases between. CDR1 and CDR2 from the germline V gene are SGHDN and FVKESK. The CDR3 here is CASSQDSVLDTGELFF. CDR3 DNA sequence: TGTGCCAGCAGCCAAGATTCAGTTCTAGACACCGGGGAGCTGTTTTTT.

The chain couples TRBV7-9 to TRBJ2-2; no clear D. The CDR3 loop spans 16 amino acids. CDR1 is SEHNR and CDR2 is FQNEAQ in the germline V gene (reference sequence). V gave up 4 bases and J gave up 1 base, with 13 bases separating them. CDR3 sequence: CASSSVGQLNTGELFF. CDR3 in DNA: TGTGCCAGCAGCTCTGTCGGCCAATTGAACACCGGGGAGCTGTTTTTT.

This clonotype was observed many times. V usage is TRBV15 and J usage is TRBJ2-3; unclear D gene. The CDR3 loop spans 16 amino acids. Germline V gene lookup returns CDR1 LNHNV and CDR2 YYDKDF (reference sequence). The ends were cut back, 3 bases at V and 5 bases at J, with 18 bases in the middle. CDR3 coding DNA: TGTGCCACCAGCAGTAACCTAGGGCCCTGGGGAGATACGCAGTATTTT. Its translation: CATSSNLGPWGDTQYF. The full variable domain, rest sourced from reference TRBV15 and TRBJ2-3, is DAMVIQNPRYQVTQFGKPVTLSCSQTLNHNVMYWYQQKSSQAPKLLFHYYDKDFNNEADTPDNFQSRRPNTSFCFLDIRSPGLGDTAMYLCATSSNLGPWGDTQYFGPGTRLTVL.

This clonotype has ten or more counts. V is TRBV7-3 and J is TRBJ1-5; D remains unclear. CDR1 and CDR2 from the germline V gene are SGHTA and FQGTGA. Trimming shortened V by 4 bases and J by 9 bases, and 13 bases separated the two germline ends. This CDR3 comprises 13 residues. The CDR3 sequence: CASSSAWAAPQHF. CDR3 nucleotide sequence: TGTGCCAGCAGCTCGGCGTGGGCAGCGCCCCAGCATTTT.

There are many counts of this clonotype. The gene calls are TRBV20-1 and TRBJ2-2; D is possibly TRBD1 (5 bases). CDR1 is DFQATT and CDR2 is SNEGSKA in the germline V gene (reference sequence). V dropped 5 bases and J dropped 3 bases, with 16 bases sitting between them. There are 15 residues in the CDR3. The CDR3 reads CSAPSEGRDTGELFF. The CDR3 DNA reads TGCAGTGCTCCCTCGGAAGGCAGGGACACCGGGGAGCTGTTTTTT.

This clonotype was seen only a few times. The chain has TRBV4-2 and TRBJ2-7; 9 nucleotides match TRBD2. Trimming took 0 bases from V and 2 from J; bases not matched to a gene: 5. This CDR3 is built from 16 residues. Germline assignment: CDR1 LGHNA and CDR2 YNFKEQ. CDR3 protein: CASSQEMTSGTYEQYF. The CDR3 nucleotides read TGTGCCAGCAGCCAAGAAATGACTAGCGGAACCTACGAGCAGTACTTC.

This clonotype has more than one count but fewer than ten. The gene calls are TRBV20-1 and TRBJ2-4; D assignment may be TRBD1 or TRBD2 (5 bases each). Trimming shortened V by 6 bases and J by 7 bases, and 19 bases separated the two germline ends. CDR1 and CDR2 from the germline V gene are DFQATT and SNEGSKA (reference sequence). The CDR3 is 14 residues long. In nucleotides, the CDR3 is TGCAGTGCCCCGGGACGGACGCCGGGTAACATTCAGTACTTC. Protein: CSAPGRTPGNIQYF.

In this sample, this clonotype turned up a few times. This sequence joins TRBV25-1 and TRBJ2-7, with D perhaps being TRBD1 or TRBD2 (6 bases each). The CDR3 is 17 amino acids. Germline values: CDR1 MGHDK, CDR2 SYGVNS. Between the trimmed V and J ends, which lost 3 bases and 2 bases, there was a span of 20 bases. CDR3 in amino acids: CASSDPGAVEGAYEQYF. CDR3 nucleotides: TGTGCCAGCAGTGACCCCGGGGCCGTGGAGGGGGCCTACGAGCAGTACTTC.

This clonotype appeared many times. The CDR3 reads CASSAWGSGMDNEQFF. The CDR3 bases are TGTGCCAGCAGTGCTTGGGGTAGCGGGATGGACAATGAGCAGTTCTTC. The genes are TRBV6-2 or TRBV6-3 and TRBJ2-1; TRBD2 matches 8 bases. CDR3 length equals 16 residues. CDR1 is MNHEY, CDR2 SVGEGT, per germline. V lost 5 bases to trimming and J lost 5 bases; unmatched junction nucleotides: 11.

V gene TRBV15 combines with J gene TRBJ2-7, with D perhaps assigned TRBD1 or TRBD2 (6 bases each). The CDR3 loop spans 14 amino acids. From germline, CDR1 is LNHNV and CDR2 YYDKDF (reference sequence). V lost 5 bases and J 2 bases, leaving 13 bases between the germline ends. Written as DNA, the CDR3 is TGTGCCACCAGCTCCGGGGGCGGTGCCTACGAGCAGTACTTC. Translating gives CATSSGGGAYEQYF.

This clonotype was found many times. The V call is TRBV13, the J call TRBJ2-5, with 12 positions matching TRBD1. The CDR3 runs 16 residues. J lost 2 bases, V lost 5 bases, and 6 bases had no gene match. Looked up from germline, CDR1 is PRHDT and CDR2 is FYEKMQ (reference sequence). CDR3 DNA sequence: TGTGCCAGCAGCGTACGGGACAGGGGGCCTCAAGAGACCCAGTACTTC. Its translation: CASSVRDRGPQETQYF.

The chain recombines TRBV5-5 with TRBJ2-7; D remains unclear. Germline CDR1 is SGHKS and CDR2 is YYEKEE (reference sequence). The CDR3 runs to 12 residues. Trimming cost V 4 bases and J 3 bases, with 8 bases left between them. The CDR3 DNA reads as TGTGCCAGCAGCGAAAAGATCTACGAGCAGTACTTC. It codes for CASSEKIYEQYF.

This clonotype was found a few times. The chain combines TRBV6-5 with TRBJ2-5; the D is unclear. With 0 bases removed from V and 2 bases from J, the gap between germline ends came to 10 bases. From germline, CDR1 is MNHEY and CDR2 SVGAGI. There are 15 residues in the CDR3. The CDR3 loop is CASSYSIDTQETQYF. As DNA, the CDR3 is TGTGCCAGCAGTTACTCTATAGACACACAAGAGACCCAGTACTTC.

This clonotype turned up a few times. This chain links TRBV30 with TRBJ1-6; 7 nucleotides match TRBD1. This CDR3 has 15 amino acids. Per the germline V gene, CDR1 is GTSNPN and CDR2 is SVGIG (reference sequence). J was trimmed by 13 bases and V by 2 bases; bases with no gene match: 14. The CDR3 bases are TGTGCCTGGAGTCCTCCGGACAGGAATCTCTCCCCCCTCCACTTT. Its translation: CAWSPPDRNLSPLHF. Variable domain in full (rest from reference TRBV30 and TRBJ1-6): SQTIHQWPATLVQPVGSPLSLECTVEGTSNPNLYWYRQAAGRGLQLLFYSVGIGQISSEVPQNLSASRPQDRQFILSSKKLLLSDSGFYLCAWSPPDRNLSPLHFGNGTRLTVT.

This clonotype has just a few counts. This sequence joins TRBV7-9 and TRBJ2-3; 7 bases are a match to TRBD1. The trim removed 6 bases at V and 2 bases at J, leaving 11 bases unmatched. The CDR3 runs 16 residues. CDR1 SEHNR and CDR2 FQNEAQ come from the germline V gene (reference sequence). The CDR3 loop reads CASRVPGQPDTDTQYF. The CDR3 bases are TGTGCCAGCAGAGTACCGGGACAGCCAGACACAGATACGCAGTATTTT.

This clonotype was recorded many times. The chain has TRBV7-8 and TRBJ2-1; D unclear. This CDR3 comprises 16 residues. V gave up 1 base and J gave up 3 bases, with 13 bases separating them. Per the germline V gene, CDR1 is SGHVS and CDR2 is FQNEAQ. In DNA, the CDR3 is TGTGCCAGCAGCTTAGTCGCACAATCGAACTACAATGAGCAGTTCTTC. Amino acid sequence: CASSLVAQSNYNEQFF.

This sequence joins TRBV12-3 or TRBV12-4 and TRBJ2-1, with D tentatively TRBD2 (5 bases). The CDR3 contains 15 residues. V was pared by 4 bases and J by 9 bases, with 19 bases between. The CDR3 DNA reads TGTGCCAGCAGTTCGCTGGACTCTCCGAAGAGTGAGCAGTTCTTC. Amino acids: CASSSLDSPKSEQFF.

This clonotype was counted at least ten times. The chain joins TRBV29-1 to TRBJ2-7, with no clear D. The ends were cut back, 0 bases at V and 1 base at J, with 19 bases in the middle. Germline V gene sequence: CDR1 SQVTM, CDR2 ANQGSEA. The CDR3 loop spans 17 amino acids. The CDR3 here is CSVEDRSVDGRSYEQYF. The CDR3 DNA reads as TGCAGCGTTGAAGATCGATCAGTGGACGGACGATCCTACGAGCAGTACTTC.

This clonotype has more than one count but fewer than ten. The chain combines TRBV29-1 with TRBJ2-6; no firm D call. Germline values: CDR1 SQVTM, CDR2 ANQGSEA. V was clipped by 1 base and J by 0 bases, with 4 bases between them. The CDR3 contains 14 residues. The CDR3 coding sequence is TGCAGCGTTGAAGGGAGCTCTGGGGCCAACGTCCTGACTTTC. Translation: CSVEGSSGANVLTF.

This clonotype came up a few times. This sequence joins TRBV28 and TRBJ2-5; no clear D gene. V gave up 5 bases and J gave up 4 bases, with 20 bases separating them. Per germline, CDR1 MDHEN and CDR2 SYDVKM. The CDR3 length is 16 residues. The CDR3 nucleotides are TGTGCCAGCAGTCACCCGTTGGACCGCCTTCCAGAGACCCAGTACTTC. Protein: CASSHPLDRLPETQYF.

There are a few counts of this clonotype. J is TRBJ2-7 and V is TRBV7-9; 9 nucleotides agree with TRBD1. The CDR3 has 16 amino acids. The J segment lost 6 bases and the V segment lost 3 bases, leaving 12 bases of the junction unmatched. Germline V gene data show CDR1 as SEHNR and CDR2 as FQNEAQ (reference sequence). CDR3 loop: CASSFSFGTGLIEQYF. For the CDR3, the DNA is TGTGCCAGCAGCTTCTCCTTTGGGACAGGGCTGATCGAGCAGTACTTC.